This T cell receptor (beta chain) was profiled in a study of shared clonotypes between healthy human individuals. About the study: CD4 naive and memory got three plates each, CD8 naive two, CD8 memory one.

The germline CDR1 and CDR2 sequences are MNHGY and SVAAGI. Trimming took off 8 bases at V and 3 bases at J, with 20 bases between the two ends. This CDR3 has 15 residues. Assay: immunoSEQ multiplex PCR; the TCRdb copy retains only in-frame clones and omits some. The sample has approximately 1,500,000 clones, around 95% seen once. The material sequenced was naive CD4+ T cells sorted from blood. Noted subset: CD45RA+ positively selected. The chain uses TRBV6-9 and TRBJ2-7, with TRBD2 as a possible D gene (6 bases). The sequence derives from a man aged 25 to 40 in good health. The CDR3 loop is CASPSEGSSYYEQYF. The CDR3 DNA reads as TGTGCCAGCCCCTCGGAGGGGTCGTCATACTACGAGCAGTACTTC.